The next 29 T cell receptor beta chains were all read from a single sample in a study of shared clonotypes between healthy human individuals. The assay was immunoSEQ multiplex PCR, and TCRdb's table has in-frame clones only and misses some. The data hold about 600,000 clones, with just over 75% observed a single time. Source material: PBMCs. Receptors were obtained from a woman aged 40 to 50 in good health. Some clones in this sample may be carry-over from other donors' samples.

A note on this clone: In the same sample, other DNA sequences code for this CDR3. This chain connects TRBV6-6 to TRBJ2-7; D remains ambiguous. Germline V gene lookup returns CDR1 MNHNY and CDR2 SVGAGI (reference sequence). This CDR3 contains 11 residues. The V end lost 5 bases, the J end lost 3 bases, and 5 bases lay between the germline ends. The CDR3 DNA reads TGTGCCAGCAGTGACGTCTACGAGCAGTACTTC. It is translated as CASSDVYEQYF.

V gene TRBV30 combines with J gene TRBJ1-4; D uncertain. The V end lost 1 base, the J end lost 7 bases, and 13 bases lay between the germline ends. The V gene's germline CDR1 is GTSNPN and CDR2 SVGIG (reference sequence). The CDR3 runs 14 residues. The DNA of the CDR3 is TGTGCCTGGAGTGGGGCCCCAGAGGGTGAAAAACTGTTTTTT. This codes for CAWSGAPEGEKLFF.

V usage is TRBV27 and J usage is TRBJ2-1; D is unresolved. From germline, CDR1 is MNHEY and CDR2 SMNVEV (reference sequence). CDR3 length: 15 residues. Trimming stripped 7 bases from V and 6 bases from J, with 19 bases between. The CDR3 here is CASTHGSPVVNEQFF. CDR3 coding DNA: TGTGCCAGCACCCACGGTTCCCCTGTCGTCAATGAGCAGTTCTTC.

CDR3 residues: CASSLPGTTTQFF. The CDR3 DNA sequence: TGTGCCAGCAGTTTACCCGGGACAACGACCCAGTTCTTC. This sequence joins TRBV11-2 and TRBJ2-1; maybe TRBD1 (6 bases). The germline V gene encodes CDR1 SGHAT and CDR2 FQNNGV. The ends were cut back, 6 bases at V and 13 bases at J, with 19 bases in the middle. This CDR3 comprises 13 residues.

The chain is built from TRBV7-3 and TRBJ1-1; D call uncertain. There are 13 residues in the CDR3. Germline lookup yields CDR1 SGHTA and CDR2 FQGTGA. The germline V and J ends were trimmed by 4 bases and 3 bases, with 9 bases remaining between them. Written as DNA, the CDR3 is TGTGCCAGCAGCTCCACGGTGGACACTGAAGCTTTCTTT. This translates into CASSSTVDTEAFF.

The J gene is TRBJ2-7, the V gene TRBV5-1, with 8 bases aligning to TRBD1. This CDR3 has 14 amino acids. V trimming: 0 bases; J trimming: 6 bases; junction bases outside the gene matches: 5. Germline loops: CDR1 SGHRS, CDR2 YFSETQ. This CDR3 reads CASSLGGQGREQYF. DNA of the CDR3: TGCGCCAGCAGCTTGGGTGGACAGGGTCGCGAGCAGTACTTC.

The genes are TRBV18 and TRBJ2-5, with TRBD2 matching over 7 bases. The CDR3 is made up of 15 amino acids. Germline V gene lookup returns CDR1 KGHSH and CDR2 LQKENI. V lost 5 bases, J lost 5 bases, and 11 bases stayed unmatched. CDR3 amino acids: CASSTNAGAGETQYF. DNA for the CDR3: TGTGCCAGCTCAACAAACGCGGGAGCGGGTGAGACCCAGTACTTC.

This clone has just one count. The chain uses TRBV7-3 and TRBJ2-2; TRBD2 agrees at 12 bases. The CDR3 length is 18 residues. V was clipped by 4 bases and J by 2 bases; unmatched bases: 8. Germline V gene lookup returns CDR1 SGHTA and CDR2 FQGTGA. CDR3 bases: TGTGCCAGCAGCTCCCAAGGGACTAGCGGGTTCAACACCGGGGAGCTGTTTTTT. Translation: CASSSQGTSGFNTGELFF.

The chain couples TRBV11-2 to TRBJ2-1; the match to TRBD2 covers 12 bases. Germline V gene lookup returns CDR1 SGHAT and CDR2 FQNNGV. With 9 bases clipped from V and 9 bases from J, the junction kept 12 bases outside the gene matches. The CDR3 spans 15 residues. CDR3 coding DNA: TGTGCCAGTCATCTAGCGGGAGGGCGGTTGGTTGAGCAGTTCTTC. Translation gives CASHLAGGRLVEQFF.

This chain connects TRBV30 to TRBJ1-3; D gene ambiguous. The V gene's germline CDR1 is GTSNPN and CDR2 SVGIG (reference sequence). V lost 2 bases and J 0 bases, leaving 11 bases between the germline ends. This CDR3 spans 15 amino acids. The CDR3 here is CAWSRVGNSGNTIYF. The CDR3 DNA reads TGTGCCTGGAGTAGAGTTGGTAACTCTGGAAACACCATATATTTT.

The V call is TRBV11-1, the J call TRBJ2-2; D perhaps matches TRBD2 (6 bases). The CDR3 spans 13 residues. CDR1 is SGHAT, CDR2 FQDESV, per germline (reference sequence). Trimming stripped 4 bases from V and 6 bases from J, with 9 bases between. The CDR3 bases are TGTGCCAGCAGCTGGAGGGAGGCCGGGGAGCTGTTTTTT. Translating it yields CASSWREAGELFF. The whole variable domain, filled in from reference TRBV11-1 and TRBJ2-2, reads EAEVAQSPRYKITEKSQAVAFWCDPISGHATLYWYRQILGQGPELLVQFQDESVVDDSQLPKDRFSAERLKGVDSTLKIQPAELGDSAMYLCASSWREAGELFFGEGSRLTVL.

The chain employs TRBV11-2 and TRBJ2-3; D is perhaps TRBD2 (6 bases). CDR3 length: 16 amino acids. The germline gives CDR1 SGHAT, CDR2 FQNNGV. The V end was cut by 2 bases, the J end by 1 base, with 13 bases between. In DNA, the CDR3 is TGTGCCAGCAGCTTAATCGGGACTTACGGCACAGATACGCAGTATTTT. It yields the protein CASSLIGTYGTDTQYF.

Comments on this clone: At one boundary the junction diverges from the germline segment, which might be a read error. Other DNA sequences in this sample translate to the same CDR3. This chain uses TRBV5-1 with TRBJ1-6; TRBD1 might be the D (6 bases). This CDR3 is 16 amino acids long. Germline V CDR1 and CDR2: SGHRS, YFSETQ. Written as DNA, the CDR3 is TGCGCCAGCAGCCCTGAATTACAGGGAACTAATTCGCCCCTCCACTTT. Protein sequence: CASSPELQGTNSPLHF. The variable domain in full, with the rest retrieved from reference TRBV5-1 and TRBJ1-6, is KAGVTQTPRYLIKTRGQQVTLSCSPISGHRSVSWYQQTPGQGLQFLFEYFSETQRNKGNFPGRFSGRQFSNSRSEMNVSTLELGDSALYLCASSPELQGTNSPLHFGNGTRLTVT.

The V gene is TRBV7-3, the J gene TRBJ1-1; a weak D match, TRBD1 (6 bases). The CDR3 contains 14 residues. Per the germline V gene, CDR1 is SGHTA and CDR2 is FQGTGA. V lost 3 bases to trimming and J lost 4 bases, with 12 bases between them. CDR3 nucleotide sequence: TGTGCCAGCAGCTTGGGTCCGGGGGCCACTGAAGCTTTCTTT. This translates into CASSLGPGATEAFF.

The chain employs TRBV19 and TRBJ1-5, with 8 bases fitting TRBD1. Germline-derived CDR1 and CDR2 are LNHDA and SQIVND (reference sequence). The CDR3 loop spans 15 amino acids. The trim removed 7 bases at V and 4 bases at J, leaving 9 bases unmatched. The CDR3 loop reads CASNPRDRPNQPQHF. The CDR3 DNA sequence: TGTGCCAGTAACCCAAGGGACAGGCCTAATCAGCCCCAGCATTTT.

The chain joins TRBV2 to TRBJ1-2, with TRBD1 as a possible D gene (5 bases). The CDR3 loop spans 13 amino acids. In germline, CDR1 is SNHLY, CDR2 FYNNEI. V was clipped by 5 bases and J by 8 bases, with 15 bases between them. The CDR3 DNA reads TGTGCCAGCAGTCAATCAGGGCTTGGGGGCTACACCTTC. Amino acids: CASSQSGLGGYTF.

The chain couples TRBV5-1 to TRBJ2-3; TRBD1 matches 9 bases. With 7 bases clipped from V and 3 bases from J, the junction kept 6 bases outside the gene matches. The CDR3 extends over 14 amino acids. Germline loops: CDR1 SGHRS, CDR2 YFSETQ. This chain's CDR3 is CASGRTGETDTQYF. Written as DNA, the CDR3 is TGCGCCAGCGGCCGGACAGGGGAGACAGATACGCAGTATTTT.

This clone showed up just once. CDR3 loop: CASSLRGLYEQYF. CDR3 in DNA: TGTGCCAGCAGCTTACGGGGGCTGTACGAGCAGTACTTC. The rearrangement links TRBV7-8 to TRBJ2-7; the D gene could be TRBD1 or TRBD2 (6 bases each). V was clipped by 2 bases and J by 4 bases, with 9 bases between them. Germline assignment: CDR1 SGHVS and CDR2 FQNEAQ. The CDR3 is 13 amino acids.

V and J are TRBV2 and TRBJ2-7; the match to TRBD1 covers 9 bases. V shed 6 bases, J shed 0 bases, and the junction held 3 bases outside the gene matches. Per germline, CDR1 SNHLY and CDR2 FYNNEI. The CDR3 sequence is 14 residues long. CDR3 protein: CASRKDRGSYEQYF. CDR3 coding DNA: TGTGCCAGCAGGAAGGACAGGGGCTCCTACGAGCAGTACTTC.

The table lists this clone with a count of one. The chain has TRBV4-1 and TRBJ2-7; 9 nucleotides align to TRBD2. This CDR3 region has 15 residues. Germline loops: CDR1 MGHRA, CDR2 YSYEKL. V trimming: 0 bases; J trimming: 0 bases; junction bases outside the gene matches: 0. CDR3: CASSQEAGGSYEQYF. The CDR3 bases are TGCGCCAGCAGCCAAGAAGCGGGAGGCTCCTACGAGCAGTACTTC.

This clone was seen at least ten times. The chain links TRBV5-1 to TRBJ2-5; D may match TRBD1 or TRBD2 (6 bases each). Trimming took off 0 bases at V and 1 base at J, with 13 bases between the two ends. Germline CDR1 SGHRS, CDR2 YFSETQ. The CDR3 contains 16 residues. The CDR3 region has the DNA TGCGCCAGCAGCTTGGGGGGCTGGGGGGCCCAAGAGACCCAGTACTTC. Protein: CASSLGGWGAQETQYF.

The rearrangement joins TRBV10-1 to TRBJ2-5; TRBD1 agrees at 11 bases. Germline lookup yields CDR1 WNHNN and CDR2 SYGVQD (reference sequence). The V segment lost 1 base and the J segment 1 base; nucleotides outside the gene matches: 11. This CDR3 has 19 amino acids. CDR3 loop: CASSEYPPGTGGIQETQYF. The CDR3 region has the DNA TGCGCCAGCAGTGAGTACCCCCCCGGGACAGGGGGGATCCAAGAGACCCAGTACTTC.

The chain couples TRBV19 to TRBJ1-5, with D perhaps matching TRBD1 (5 bases). The V and J ends lost 11 bases and 0 bases respectively, with 8 bases between them. CDR3 length: 12 amino acids. Germline loops: CDR1 LNHDA, CDR2 SQIVND (reference sequence). CDR3 in amino acids: CAEDTSNQPQHF. DNA of the CDR3: TGTGCCGAGGACACTAGCAATCAGCCCCAGCATTTT.

This clone has more than one count but fewer than ten. This chain links TRBV21-1 with TRBJ2-3. TRBV21-1 is designated a pseudogene. CDR3 length: 13 residues. CDR3 nucleotide sequence: TGTGCCCGAAGGCCCCGTTGCACAGATACGCAGTATTTT. Residues: CARRPRCTDTQYF.

The chain is built from TRBV14 and TRBJ2-7; 13 nucleotides match TRBD2. This CDR3 is 20 amino acids long. The germline V gene encodes CDR1 SGHDN and CDR2 FVKESK. Unmatched junction bases numbered 17, after V lost 0 bases and J lost 6 bases. CDR3 DNA sequence: TGTGCCAGCAGCCAAGATGGTGTAGGACTAGCGGGAGTGATCCCCTCCGAGCAGTACTTC. Encoded protein: CASSQDGVGLAGVIPSEQYF.

The chain joins TRBV7-2 to TRBJ2-3, with 12 bases identical to TRBD2. The V gene end was trimmed by 3 bases and the J gene end by 2 bases; junction bases not matched to a gene: 3. CDR1 is SGHTA and CDR2 is FQGNSA in the germline V gene. CDR3 length equals 16 residues. The CDR3: CASSFWTSGVTDTQYF. CDR3 DNA: TGTGCCAGCAGCTTTTGGACTAGCGGGGTCACAGATACGCAGTATTTT.

Turning to this clone: A read error may account for a junction end that differs from germline. The gene calls are TRBV5-6 and TRBJ1-2, with a tentative D call TRBD1 (5 bases). The germline V gene has CDR1 SGHDT and CDR2 YYEEEE. The CDR3 is made up of 14 amino acids. CDR3 sequence: CVSSLSGTDYGYTF. DNA for the CDR3: TGTGTCAGCAGCCTCAGCGGGACGGATTATGGCTACACCTTC.

This clone was seen many times. This chain uses TRBV4-3 with TRBJ1-2, with 7 bases lining up with TRBD1. V was clipped by 0 bases and J by 4 bases; unmatched bases: 5. This CDR3 comprises 15 residues. The germline V gene encodes CDR1 LGHNA and CDR2 YSLEER. The CDR3 DNA reads as TGCGCCAGCAGCCAAGAGAGGACAGGAGTCTATGGCTACACCTTC. The encoded protein is CASSQERTGVYGYTF.

The rearrangement joins TRBV5-1 to TRBJ2-7; TRBD1 might be the D (6 bases). The CDR3 length is 16 residues. The V gene's germline CDR1 is SGHRS and CDR2 YFSETQ. Deletions cut 1 base from V and 1 base from J, with 15 bases between. CDR3 loop: CASSLTYREPSYEQYF. DNA of the CDR3: TGCGCCAGCAGCTTGACCTACAGGGAACCTTCCTACGAGCAGTACTTC.